This entry lists 5 T cell receptor beta chains sequenced from one sample in a study of CD8+CD57+ T cells in acquired aplastic anemia. CDR3 and TCR beta VDJ profiling relied on a genomic DNA template. One entry per CDR3 protein, called by TCRdb with MiXCR from the reads. The sample yields roughly 500,000 distinct CDR3 sequences, around 30% seen once. Those patients picked for sequencing had displayed CD8+CD57+ cell expansion on flow cytometry. The sequenced sample consisted of sorted CD4+, CD8+, or CD8+CD57+ T cells (not recorded which) from PBMCs. These receptors originate from a human donor with aplastic anemia.

This clonotype was seen ten or more times. V gene TRBV20-1 combines with J gene TRBJ2-1, with 8 positions matching TRBD2. This CDR3 has 14 residues. V was clipped by 6 bases and J by 0 bases; unmatched bases: 4. Germline lookup yields CDR1 DFQATT and CDR2 SNEGSKA (reference sequence). The CDR3 DNA reads TGCAGTGCACAGAGCGGGAGCTCCTACAATGAGCAGTTCTTC. This sequence encodes CSAQSGSSYNEQFF.

The rearrangement joins TRBV7-2 to TRBJ2-5, with D possibly being TRBD1 (6 bases). This CDR3 comprises 15 residues. Trimming stripped 3 bases from V and 0 bases from J, with 11 bases between. From germline, CDR1 is SGHTA and CDR2 FQGNSA. The CDR3 nucleotides are TGTGCCAGCAGCTTGAGCGACAGGTACCAAGAGACCCAGTACTTC. It translates to CASSLSDRYQETQYF.

This chain connects TRBV5-4 to TRBJ2-1, with a possible D match to TRBD2 (6 bases). This CDR3 contains 16 residues. V was pared by 3 bases and J by 0 bases, with 13 bases between. Per germline, CDR1 SGHNT and CDR2 YYREEE (reference sequence). The CDR3 region is CASSWGSGLSYNEQFF. The CDR3 region has the DNA TGTGCCAGCAGCTGGGGCAGCGGGCTCTCCTACAATGAGCAGTTCTTC. The entire variable domain, with the rest obtained from reference TRBV5-4 and TRBJ2-1, is as follows: ETGVTQSPTHLIKTRGQQVTLRCSSQSGHNTVSWYQQALGQGPQFIFQYYREEENGRGNFPPRFSGLQFPNYSSELNVNALELDDSALYLCASSWGSGLSYNEQFFGPGTRLTVL.

In this sample, this clonotype turned up many times. The chain joins TRBV19 to TRBJ1-2; 8 nucleotides agree with TRBD1. The CDR3 length is 14 residues. V lost 10 bases and J lost 0; bases outside the gene matches: 7. CDR1 and CDR2 from the germline V gene are LNHDA and SQIVND (reference sequence). The DNA of the CDR3 is TGTGCCACCGGAGGACAGGGAGCTAACTATGGCTACACCTTC. Translated: CATGGQGANYGYTF.

The table lists this clonotype with many counts. The V and J genes are TRBV19 and TRBJ1-2; D perhaps matches TRBD1 (6 bases). Looked up from germline, CDR1 is LNHDA and CDR2 is SQIVND (reference sequence). V gave up 9 bases and J gave up 8 bases, with 25 bases separating them. The CDR3 extends over 15 amino acids. In DNA, the CDR3 is TGTGCCAGCAGTCGGCCGCGGGCAGGGGATCCGGGCTACACCTTC. Translation gives CASSRPRAGDPGYTF.